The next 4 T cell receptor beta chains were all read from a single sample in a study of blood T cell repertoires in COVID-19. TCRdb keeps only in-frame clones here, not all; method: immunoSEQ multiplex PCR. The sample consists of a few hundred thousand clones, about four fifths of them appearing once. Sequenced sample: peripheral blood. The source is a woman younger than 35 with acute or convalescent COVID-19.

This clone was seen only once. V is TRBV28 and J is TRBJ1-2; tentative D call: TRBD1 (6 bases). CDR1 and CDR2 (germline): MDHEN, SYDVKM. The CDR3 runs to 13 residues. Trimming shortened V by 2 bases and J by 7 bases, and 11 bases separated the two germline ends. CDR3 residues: CASSLRQASGYTF. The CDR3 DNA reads TGTGCCAGCAGTTTACGACAGGCCTCTGGCTACACCTTC.

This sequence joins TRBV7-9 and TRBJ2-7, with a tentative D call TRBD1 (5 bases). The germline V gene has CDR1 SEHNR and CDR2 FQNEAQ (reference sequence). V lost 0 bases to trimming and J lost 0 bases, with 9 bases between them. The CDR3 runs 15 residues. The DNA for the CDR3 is TGTGCCAGCAGCTTAGCGACAGACTTCTCCTACGAGCAGTACTTC. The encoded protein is CASSLATDFSYEQYF. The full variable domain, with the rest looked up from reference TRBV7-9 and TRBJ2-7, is DTGVSQNPRHKITKRGQNVTFRCDPISEHNRLYWYRQTLGQGPEFLTYFQNEAQLEKSRLLSDRFSAERPKGSFSTLEIQRTEQGDSAMYLCASSLATDFSYEQYFGPGTRLTVT.

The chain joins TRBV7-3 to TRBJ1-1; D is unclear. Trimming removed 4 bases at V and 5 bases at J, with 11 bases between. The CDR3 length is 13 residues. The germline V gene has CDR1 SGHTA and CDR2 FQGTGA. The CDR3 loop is CASSSLRRTEAFF. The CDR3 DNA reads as TGTGCCAGCAGCTCCCTGAGGAGGACTGAAGCTTTCTTT.

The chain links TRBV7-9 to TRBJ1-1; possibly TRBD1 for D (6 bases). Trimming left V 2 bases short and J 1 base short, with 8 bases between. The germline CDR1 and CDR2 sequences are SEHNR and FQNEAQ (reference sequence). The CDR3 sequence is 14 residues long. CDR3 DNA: TGTGCCAGCAGCTTAACAGGGACGAACACTGAAGCTTTCTTT. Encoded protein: CASSLTGTNTEAFF.